The 22 T cell receptor beta chains below all came from one sample that was sequenced in a study of shared clonotypes between healthy human individuals. TCRdb's table, derived via immunoSEQ multiplex PCR, lists solely in-frame clones and lacks some. Counted here are approximately 320,000 clones, more than 75% occurring once; the ten biggest clones make up roughly 15%. The sequencing sample was made of memory CD8+ T cells sorted from blood. As to subset: CD45RO+ cells pooled with CCR7-negative TemRA cells. These receptors all stem from a man younger than 35 in good health.

V usage is TRBV7-8 and J usage is TRBJ1-2; 10 positions agree with TRBD1. CDR1 and CDR2 (germline): SGHVS, FQNEAQ. V lost 2 bases, J lost 2 bases, and 8 bases stayed unmatched. The CDR3 is 17 amino acids. The CDR3 reads CASSLRSRDRGNYGYTF. The CDR3 DNA follows: TGTGCCAGCAGCTTACGGTCTAGGGACAGGGGCAACTATGGCTACACCTTC.

This clone occurred a few times. The rearrangement joins TRBV25-1 to TRBJ2-2; D may be TRBD1 (5 bases). Trimming took off 1 base at V and 3 bases at J, with 6 bases between the two ends. Germline V gene lookup returns CDR1 MGHDK and CDR2 SYGVNS. The CDR3 length is 14 residues. The CDR3 loop reads CASSESRDTGELFF. In DNA, the CDR3 is TGTGCCAGCAGTGAATCCAGGGACACCGGGGAGCTGTTTTTT.

This chain connects TRBV28 to TRBJ2-1, with 8 bases matching TRBD2. CDR1 and CDR2 (germline): MDHEN, SYDVKM. The CDR3 runs 16 residues. The junction had 8 bases not matched to a gene; V was cut back by 5 bases and J by 2 bases. CDR3 sequence: CASSAITGLAYNEQFF. The DNA of the CDR3 is TGTGCCAGCAGTGCAATAACGGGACTAGCCTACAATGAGCAGTTCTTC.

The chain uses TRBV29-1 and TRBJ2-1, with D unclear. Trimming stripped 6 bases from V and 2 bases from J, with 11 bases between. There are 13 residues in the CDR3. The germline gives CDR1 SQVTM, CDR2 ANQGSEA. CDR3 loop: CSVAYYPYNEQFF. The DNA of the CDR3 is TGCAGCGTCGCCTATTATCCCTACAATGAGCAGTTCTTC.

The V call is TRBV5-1, the J call TRBJ1-2, with D possibly being TRBD1 (5 bases). This CDR3 region has 18 residues. The V end was cut by 2 bases, the J end by 2 bases, with 22 bases between. The germline CDR1 and CDR2 sequences are SGHRS and YFSETQ. The CDR3 loop is CASSFVWERGHRNYGYTF. The CDR3, as DNA: TGCGCCAGCAGCTTTGTGTGGGAAAGAGGACACCGCAACTATGGCTACACCTTC.

The chain uses TRBV19 and TRBJ2-7; D uncertain. The CDR3 covers 14 residues. The germline V and J ends were trimmed by 3 bases and 2 bases, with 11 bases remaining between them. Per germline, CDR1 LNHDA and CDR2 SQIVND (reference sequence). The CDR3 DNA reads TGTGCCAGTAGTATTGGGCTAACGGCCTACGAGCAGTACTTC. Amino acids: CASSIGLTAYEQYF.

The V and J genes are TRBV5-1 and TRBJ2-7; D may correspond to TRBD1 or TRBD2 (6 bases each). V was trimmed by 0 bases and J by 2 bases, leaving 18 bases between them. Looked up from germline, CDR1 is SGHRS and CDR2 is YFSETQ. The CDR3 consists of 17 residues. In nucleotides, the CDR3 is TGCGCCAGCAGCTTGGACGTCTCGGGGGCGTACGCCTACGAGCAGTACTTC. Translated, it gives CASSLDVSGAYAYEQYF.

This clone is a singleton in its sample. The chain is built from TRBV1 and TRBJ1-2; the table's D call, TRBD1, was not checked against the DNA. TRBV1 is designated a pseudogene. The CDR3 spans 17 residues. The CDR3 is CTSSQDPGQTDNYGYTF. The CDR3, as DNA: TGCACCAGCAGCCAAGATCCCGGACAGACTGATAACTATGGCTACACCTTC.

Points on this clone: The junction differs from germline at one of its ends, possibly a read error. The J gene is TRBJ2-7, the V gene TRBV5-6; D call uncertain. The V gene's germline CDR1 is SGHDT and CDR2 YYEEEE. The CDR3 extends over 14 amino acids. CDR3 in DNA: TGTGCCAGCAGCTTGGGTGAAGTCTCCTGCGAGCAGTACTTC. Amino acid sequence: CASSLGEVSCEQYF.

The count of this clone is one. This chain uses TRBV2 with TRBJ1-1; 8 bases fit TRBD1. Germline-derived CDR1 and CDR2 are SNHLY and FYNNEI. V shed 1 base and J 3 bases; nucleotides not matched to a gene: 10. There are 17 residues in the CDR3. The CDR3 sequence: CASSEGTGPPMDTEAFF. In DNA, the CDR3 is TGTGCCAGCAGTGAAGGGACAGGGCCCCCGATGGACACTGAAGCTTTCTTT.

The chain carries TRBV5-6 and TRBJ1-3; D is undetermined. Germline V gene lookup returns CDR1 SGHDT and CDR2 YYEEEE. The CDR3 loop spans 14 amino acids. Trimming took off 2 bases at V and 2 bases at J, with 8 bases between the two ends. CDR3 loop: CASSFEPAGNTIYF. DNA for the CDR3: TGTGCCAGCAGCTTCGAGCCCGCTGGAAACACCATATATTTT.

This clone came up once. This chain links TRBV15 with TRBJ2-7; 11 bases are a match to TRBD1. The CDR3 runs 14 residues. V dropped 5 bases and J dropped 5; count of bases not matched to a gene: 5. Germline V gives CDR1 LNHNV, CDR2 YYDKDF (reference sequence). CDR3 in amino acids: CATSWGQGGDEQYF. The CDR3 region has the DNA TGTGCCACCAGCTGGGGACAGGGGGGCGACGAGCAGTACTTC.

The chain links TRBV30 to TRBJ2-5; TRBD2 agrees at 7 bases. This CDR3 is 13 amino acids long. Germline V lookup: CDR1 GTSNPN, CDR2 SVGIG (reference sequence). The V gene end was trimmed by 7 bases and the J gene end by 1 base; junction bases not matched to a gene: 6. The CDR3 reads CASSCGGQETQYF. The CDR3 DNA sequence: TGTGCCTCTAGCTGCGGGGGCCAAGAGACCCAGTACTTC.

This clone was detected a few times. V usage is TRBV30 and J usage is TRBJ2-2, with 8 bases that match TRBD1. Germline V lookup: CDR1 GTSNPN, CDR2 SVGIG (reference sequence). The CDR3 length is 18 residues. V shed 4 bases and J 7 bases; nucleotides not matched to a gene: 20. CDR3 coding DNA: TGTGCCTGGACTTGTACCGACTGTGGGACAGGTGGTGTCGGGGAGCTGTTTTTT. Its protein product is CAWTCTDCGTGGVGELFF.

The chain recombines TRBV10-3 with TRBJ2-2; 8 positions agree with TRBD1. Losses at the gene ends were 3 bases for V and 0 bases for J; bases not matched to a gene: 3. CDR1 and CDR2 (germline): ENHRY, SYGVKD. This CDR3 is 16 amino acids long. CDR3: CAISDWDRSNTGELFF. DNA of the CDR3: TGTGCCATCAGTGACTGGGACAGGTCGAACACCGGGGAGCTGTTTTTT.

The chain couples TRBV2 to TRBJ2-1, with 8 bases aligning to TRBD1. The CDR3 covers 16 residues. Looked up from germline, CDR1 is SNHLY and CDR2 is FYNNEI. J lost 7 bases, V lost 2 bases, and 10 bases had no gene match. CDR3: CASSEWTGWGVNEQFF. CDR3 sequence (DNA): TGTGCCAGCAGTGAATGGACAGGGTGGGGAGTGAATGAGCAGTTCTTC.

The rearrangement joins TRBV7-9 to TRBJ2-5, with TRBD2 matching over 8 bases. Germline loops: CDR1 SEHNR, CDR2 FQNEAQ (reference sequence). The ends lost 4 bases at V and 5 bases at J; junction bases unmatched: 6. This CDR3 has 14 residues. The CDR3 nucleotides are TGTGCCAGCAGCTACTGGACTAGCAGCGAGACCCAGTACTTC. This gives the protein CASSYWTSSETQYF.

The rearrangement links TRBV5-4 to TRBJ1-2; 10 positions agree with TRBD1. Germline V gives CDR1 SGHNT, CDR2 YYREEE (reference sequence). J was trimmed by 7 bases and V by 3 bases; bases with no gene match: 3. CDR3 length: 13 amino acids. CDR3 region: CASSWTGGAGYTF. The CDR3 region has the DNA TGTGCCAGCAGCTGGACAGGGGGGGCTGGCTACACCTTC.

The chain links TRBV30 to TRBJ2-1; TRBD2 matches 11 bases. The germline V gene has CDR1 GTSNPN and CDR2 SVGIG (reference sequence). V was pared by 6 bases and J by 4 bases, with 8 bases of the junction left unmatched. The CDR3 sequence is 15 residues long. The CDR3 nucleotides are TGTGCCTGTCAGAAGGGGACTAGCGGATACAATGAGCAGTTCTTC. It yields the protein CACQKGTSGYNEQFF.

The chain links TRBV27 to TRBJ2-7; 8 nucleotides align to TRBD2. CDR3 length: 16 amino acids. Germline lookup yields CDR1 MNHEY and CDR2 SMNVEV (reference sequence). V lost 0 bases, J lost 2 bases, and 6 bases stayed unmatched. CDR3 sequence: CASSLSVLAATYEQYF. The CDR3 DNA reads as TGTGCCAGCAGTTTATCGGTACTAGCGGCTACCTACGAGCAGTACTTC.

The CDR3 loop reads CASSSGQRKSSYEQYF. The CDR3 bases are TGTGCCAGCAGCAGCGGACAGCGAAAGAGCTCCTACGAGCAGTACTTC. The rearrangement joins TRBV11-3 to TRBJ2-7; the D gene is possibly TRBD1 (6 bases). The length of the CDR3 is 16 residues. Per the germline V gene, CDR1 is SGHNT and CDR2 is YENEEA. V was trimmed by 5 bases and J by 0 bases, leaving 17 bases between them.

The V call is TRBV28, the J call TRBJ2-7; no clear D. Germline CDR1 reads MDHEN; CDR2 reads SYDVKM. The CDR3 runs to 14 residues. Between the trimmed V and J ends, which lost 3 bases and 4 bases, there was a span of 13 bases. CDR3 nucleotides: TGTGCCAGCAGTTTTGGAGCGAGAAGGTACGAGCAGTACTTC. Its translation is CASSFGARRYEQYF.